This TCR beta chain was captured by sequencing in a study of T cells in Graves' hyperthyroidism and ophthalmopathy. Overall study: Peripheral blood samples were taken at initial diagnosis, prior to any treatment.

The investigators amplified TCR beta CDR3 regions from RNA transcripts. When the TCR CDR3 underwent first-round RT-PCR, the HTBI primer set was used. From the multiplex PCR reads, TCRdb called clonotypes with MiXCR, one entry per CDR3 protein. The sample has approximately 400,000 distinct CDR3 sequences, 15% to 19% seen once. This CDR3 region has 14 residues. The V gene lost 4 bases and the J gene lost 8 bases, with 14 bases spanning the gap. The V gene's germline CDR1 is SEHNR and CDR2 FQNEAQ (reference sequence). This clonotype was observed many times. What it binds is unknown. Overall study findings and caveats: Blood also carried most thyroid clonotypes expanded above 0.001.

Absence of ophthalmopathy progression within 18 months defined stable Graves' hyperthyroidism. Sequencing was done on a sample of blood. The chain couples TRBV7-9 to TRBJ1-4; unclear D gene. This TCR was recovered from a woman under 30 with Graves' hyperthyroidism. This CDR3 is CASSSARVKEKLFF. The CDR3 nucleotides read TGTGCCAGCAGCTCGGCCCGCGTAAAGGAAAAACTGTTTTTT.